The T cell receptor (beta chain) described here comes from a study of T cell responses to AZD1222 COVID-19 vaccine. Overall study results and limits: Following two doses of AZD1222, Spike-specific TCR breadth and depth rose.

TCRdb keeps only in-frame clones here, not all; method: immunoSEQ multiplex PCR. Altogether 80,000 to 85,000 clones are present, under 95% being singletons, with the ten largest covering 8%. This CDR3 is built from 15 residues. CDR1 is LNHNV, CDR2 YYDKDF, per germline (reference sequence). The V gene end was trimmed by 5 bases and the J gene end by 3 bases; junction bases not matched to a gene: 7. On this clone: Its antigen is unidentified.

Sequences were derived from peripheral blood, sampled 28 days after the second AZD1222 dose. The TCR sequence derives from an adult who received the AZD1222 COVID-19 vaccine. This rearrangement joins TRBV15 to TRBJ2-1, with 7 positions matching TRBD1. The CDR3 sequence is CATSPRQGSYNEQFF. Written as DNA, the CDR3 is TGTGCCACCAGCCCCCGACAGGGAAGCTACAATGAGCAGTTCTTC.